This TCR beta chain was captured in a study of blood T cell repertoires in COVID-19 (dated by TCRdb to 2019 to 2021). Some background on the complete study: Samples covering the acute and convalescent phases of COVID-19 were provided by collaborators in the United States, Italy and Spain. The material from the prospective study consisted of cDNA or gDNA derived from T cells, B-cell-depleted T cells, or PBMCs. Deeply sampled blood TCRbeta repertoires from subjects exposed to, actively infected with, or recovered from COVID-19 were included in the dataset. The repertoires were released in a freely available public database meant as a resource for research on the immune response to SARS-CoV-2. The samples were drawn from two sources: the first 160 participants of the ongoing ImmuneRACE study, and about 1,300 subjects contributed by 6 global collaborators. Sample metadata almost always included a de-identified subject ID, COVID-19 status, age in years and sex. Where available, HLA class I and class II types were obtained from metadata supplied by the sample provider rather than from assay-based typing. General conclusions and limits of the study: How much clinical and demographic metadata was included differed by source and by participant, and the metadata was provided uncurated.

On this clone: It has no known antigen specificity. It has no much larger one-base neighbor in the sample; base qualities were not kept.

Collaborating institutions collected whole blood in K2EDTA tubes following their own protocols. For TCRbeta analysis, collaborator samples were shipped as frozen whole blood, as isolated PBMCs, or as DNA extracted from either sample type. Relative to germline, V is missing 3 bases and J is missing 3 bases, with 3 bases of the junction outside any gene match. The cysteine opens and the phenylalanine closes a CDR3 of 15 amino acids. The retained sequence is limited to the CDR3, 45 bases, with the frame set at the first base. The germline V gene gives CDR1 as SGDLS and CDR2 as YYNGEE. The immunoSEQ Assay, a bias-controlled multiplex PCR, was used to amplify TCRbeta CDR3 regions from genomic DNA. As for the authors' bioinformatics: The number of nucleated cells in each sample was estimated from the amplification of reference gene primers within the assay. To quantify the absolute abundance of each unique TCRbeta CDR3 rearrangement, sequence reads were collapsed and filtered. Productive Simpson clonality was computed per sample as the square root of Simpson's diversity index over productive rearrangements. What TCRdb holds here is the immuneACCESS table cut down to in-frame rearrangements. Part of the clones is not present; checked against another copy, under half of the missing clones reflect an unresolved V gene, and the others are unexplained. The V and J calls and clone size come from that table; D and trimming were worked out from the DNA. This sample holds under 80,000 clones; more than 80% were observed only once. The ten largest account for more than 4.5% of the sample.

The TCR sequence derives from an elderly woman with active or convalescent COVID-19. This chain joins TRBV9 to TRBJ1-2; TRBD1 lines up with 12 middle nucleotides. Sequenced material: peripheral blood. The CDR3 protein sequence reads: CASSAGQGAHYGYTF. The nucleotide sequence is given as TGTGCCAGCAGCGCGGGACAGGGGGCCCACTATGGCTACACCTTC.